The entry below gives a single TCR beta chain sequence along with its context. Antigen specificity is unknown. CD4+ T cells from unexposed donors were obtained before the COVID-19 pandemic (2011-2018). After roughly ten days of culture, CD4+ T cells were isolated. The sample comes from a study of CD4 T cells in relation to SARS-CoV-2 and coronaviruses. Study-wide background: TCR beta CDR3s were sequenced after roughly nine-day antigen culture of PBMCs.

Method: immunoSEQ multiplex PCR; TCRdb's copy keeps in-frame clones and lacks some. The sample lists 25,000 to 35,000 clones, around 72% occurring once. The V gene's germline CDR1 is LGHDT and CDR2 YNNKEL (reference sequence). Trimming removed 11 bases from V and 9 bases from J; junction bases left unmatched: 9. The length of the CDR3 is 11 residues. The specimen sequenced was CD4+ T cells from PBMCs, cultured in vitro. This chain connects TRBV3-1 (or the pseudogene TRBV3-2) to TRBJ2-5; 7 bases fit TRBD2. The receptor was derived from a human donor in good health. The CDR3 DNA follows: TGTGCCGCGGGAGCAAAAACGGCCCAGTACTTC. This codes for CAAGAKTAQYF.